These T cell receptor beta chains were read from a single sample in a study of shared clonotypes between healthy human individuals. Profiling relied on immunoSEQ multiplex PCR, and the TCRdb table lists in-frame clones only, not all of them. The sample carries some 2,000,000 clones, almost 96% recorded once. Sequenced input: naive CD4+ T cells sorted from blood. The receptors were gathered from a man younger than 30 in good health. Both conserved end residues are part of each CDR3. Each record gives: CDR3 protein, CDR3 DNA, D gene, clone size, J gene, V gene. D genes are given only for firm matches. A clone size is listed for some rows: how often the clone was seen (once, few, many), or a class if it is expanded.

CAISKETVNTEAFF	TGTGCCATCAGTAAAGAGACAGTGAACACTGAAGCTTTCTTT	.	.	TRBJ1-1	TRBV10-3
CASSLGVKETQYF	TGTGCCAGCAGCTTAGGGGTAAAAGAGACCCAGTACTTC	.	.	TRBJ2-5	TRBV7-2
CASSGQGAAQTQHF	TGTGCCAGCAGCGGGCAGGGGGCCGCCCAGACCCAGCATTTT	TRBD1	.	TRBJ1-5	TRBV5-6
CASSWIQGSAYEQYF	TGTGCCAGCAGCTGGATACAGGGGTCCGCCTACGAGCAGTACTTC	TRBD1	once	TRBJ2-7	TRBV11-3
CASSSRPTYEQYF	TGTGCCAGCAGTTCCCGGCCCACCTACGAGCAGTACTTC	.	.	TRBJ2-7	TRBV27
CASSTSGTGVKTQYF	TGTGCCAGTAGTACATCCGGGACAGGGGTTAAGACCCAGTACTTC	TRBD1	.	TRBJ2-5	TRBV19
CASSYTGGGRTDTQYF	TGTGCCAGCAGTTATACAGGAGGGGGACGCACAGATACGCAGTATTTT	.	.	TRBJ2-3	TRBV7-9
CASSLEVIGNTIYF	TGTGCCAGCAGCTTAGAGGTTATTGGAAACACCATATATTTT	.	.	TRBJ1-3	TRBV11-2
CASSLGAGPTGELFF	TGCGCCAGCAGCTTGGGAGCCGGTCCCACCGGGGAGCTGTTTTTT	.	.	TRBJ2-2	TRBV5-1
CASRQDMSLVYEQYF	TGTGCCAGCAGGCAAGACATGTCCTTAGTCTACGAGCAGTACTTC	.	.	TRBJ2-7	TRBV5-5
CASSEGLVGELFF	TGTGCCAGCAGTGAAGGTTTAGTAGGGGAGCTGTTTTTT	.	.	TRBJ2-2	TRBV2
CASSLGLAANTGELFF	TGTGCCAGCAGCTTGGGACTAGCAGCAAACACCGGGGAGCTGTTTTTT	TRBD2	.	TRBJ2-2	TRBV5-4
CASSITGPNQPQHF	TGTGCCAGTAGTATAACAGGGCCTAATCAGCCCCAGCATTTT	.	few	TRBJ1-5	TRBV19